Sequencing of this T cell receptor beta chain was carried out in a study of cytomegalovirus exposure and HLA in healthy donors. Germline V lookup: CDR1 SNHLY, CDR2 FYNNEI. The CDR3 runs to 16 residues. Trimming removed 3 bases from V and 0 bases from J; junction bases left unmatched: 4. The PCR used 60 Vbeta and 13 Jbeta primers. The data were produced by immunoSEQ multiplex PCR, yet TCRdb's version contains in-frame clones alone and is incomplete. The table shows around 97,000 clones, with around 72% occurring only once. The chain is built from TRBV2 and TRBJ2-4; the match to TRBD2 covers 8 bases. This clonotype was obtained from a man in his forties or fifties in good health and CMV-seronegative. The sequenced material came from PBMCs. The CDR3 protein is CASSDTSGVAKNIQYF. CDR3 nucleotide sequence: TGTGCCAGCAGTGACACTAGCGGTGTAGCCAAAAACATTCAGTACTTC.